This entry is about one TCR beta chain. What it recognizes is unknown. Profiling relied on immunoSEQ multiplex PCR, and the TCRdb table lists in-frame clones only, not all of them. The repertoire includes about 53,000 clones, approximately 79% of them detected once, and 2.4% sits in the top ten. These data belong to a study of OX40 agonist ivuxolimab in advanced cancers. Study-level information: Dose-escalation patients had hepatocellular carcinoma, melanoma, renal cell or head and neck cancer. Partial responses were achieved by three patients: one hepatocellular carcinoma, two cutaneous melanoma.

Findings and limits, study-wide: Both blood CD4+ and CD8+ T cells showed clonal growth by week 6 at 0.1 to 3.0 mg/kg. In CD8+ T cells, expanded clones were on average more numerous than in CD4+.

The CDR3 extends over 13 amino acids. Germline assignment: CDR1 MNHNY and CDR2 SVGAGI (reference sequence). The germline V and J ends were trimmed by 0 bases and 7 bases, with 10 bases remaining between them. This chain links TRBV6-6 with TRBJ2-7; D is possibly TRBD2 (6 bases). The material was CD4+ or CD8+ T cells sorted from blood, obtained in a trial of the OX40 agonist ivuxolimab. This sequence originates from an adult with an advanced solid tumor such as melanoma, head and neck, liver or kidney cancer. CDR3 region: CASSYSGEAEQYF. The CDR3 DNA sequence: TGTGCCAGCAGTTACTCGGGGGAGGCGGAGCAGTACTTC.